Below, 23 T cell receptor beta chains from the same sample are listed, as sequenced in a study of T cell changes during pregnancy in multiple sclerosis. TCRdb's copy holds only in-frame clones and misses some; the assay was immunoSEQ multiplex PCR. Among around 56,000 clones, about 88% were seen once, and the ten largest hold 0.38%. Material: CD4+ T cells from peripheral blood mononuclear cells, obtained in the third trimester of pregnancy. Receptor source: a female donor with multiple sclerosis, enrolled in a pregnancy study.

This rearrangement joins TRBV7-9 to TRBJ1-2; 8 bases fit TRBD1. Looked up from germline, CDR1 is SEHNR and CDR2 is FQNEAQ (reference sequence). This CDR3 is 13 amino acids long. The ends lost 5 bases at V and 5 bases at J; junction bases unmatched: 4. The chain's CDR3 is CASSPTGEYGYTF. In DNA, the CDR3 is TGTGCCAGCAGCCCGACAGGGGAATATGGCTACACCTTC.

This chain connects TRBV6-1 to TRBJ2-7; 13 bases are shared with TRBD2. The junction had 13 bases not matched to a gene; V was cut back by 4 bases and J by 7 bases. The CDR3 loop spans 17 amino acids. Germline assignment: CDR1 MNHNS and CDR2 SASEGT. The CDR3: CASSVAGGLAGAREQYF. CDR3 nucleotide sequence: TGTGCCAGCAGTGTCGCCGGTGGACTAGCGGGAGCTCGGGAGCAGTACTTC.

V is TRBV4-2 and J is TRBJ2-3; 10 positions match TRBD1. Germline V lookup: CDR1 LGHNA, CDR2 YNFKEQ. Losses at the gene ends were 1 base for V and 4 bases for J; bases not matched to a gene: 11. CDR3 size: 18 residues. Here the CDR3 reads CASSQVGRQGAKADTQYF. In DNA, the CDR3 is TGTGCCAGCAGCCAAGTTGGGAGACAGGGGGCGAAAGCAGATACGCAGTATTTT.

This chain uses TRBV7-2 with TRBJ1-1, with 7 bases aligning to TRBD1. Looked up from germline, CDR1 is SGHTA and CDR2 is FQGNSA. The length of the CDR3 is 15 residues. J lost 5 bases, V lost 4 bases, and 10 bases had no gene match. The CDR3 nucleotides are TGTGCCAGCAGCTCTCGAGGGGGCCAATGGACTGAAGCTTTCTTT. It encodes CASSSRGGQWTEAFF.

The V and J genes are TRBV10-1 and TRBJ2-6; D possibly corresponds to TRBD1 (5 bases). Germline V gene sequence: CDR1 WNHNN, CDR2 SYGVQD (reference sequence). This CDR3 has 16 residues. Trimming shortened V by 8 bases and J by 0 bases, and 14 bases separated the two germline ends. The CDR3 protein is CASGMTDNSGANVLTF. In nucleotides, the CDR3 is TGCGCCAGCGGGATGACAGACAACTCTGGGGCCAACGTCCTGACTTTC.

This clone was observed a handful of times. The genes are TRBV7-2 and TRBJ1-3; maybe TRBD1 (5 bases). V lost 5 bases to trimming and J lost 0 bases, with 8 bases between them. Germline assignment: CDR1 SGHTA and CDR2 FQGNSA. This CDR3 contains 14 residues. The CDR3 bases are TGTGCCAGCAGCGGGGGGTACTCTGGAAACACCATATATTTT. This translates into CASSGGYSGNTIYF.

As DNA, the CDR3 is TGTGCCAGCAGTTTAGAAGGCGGCGGGAGGGGAGAGACCCAGTACTTC. It encodes CASSLEGGGRGETQYF. This chain joins TRBV27 and TRBJ2-5; 9 nucleotides match TRBD2. Trimming at V came to 2 bases and at J to 4 bases, leaving 8 bases not matched to a gene. Germline-derived CDR1 and CDR2 are MNHEY and SMNVEV (reference sequence). CDR3 length: 16 residues.

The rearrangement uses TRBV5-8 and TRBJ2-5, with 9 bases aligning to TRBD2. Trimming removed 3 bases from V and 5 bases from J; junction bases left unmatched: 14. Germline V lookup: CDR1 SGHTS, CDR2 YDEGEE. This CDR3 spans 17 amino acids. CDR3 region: CASSWGGAGGGGETQYF. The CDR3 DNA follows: TGTGCCAGCAGCTGGGGGGGAGCGGGAGGAGGTGGCGAGACCCAGTACTTC.

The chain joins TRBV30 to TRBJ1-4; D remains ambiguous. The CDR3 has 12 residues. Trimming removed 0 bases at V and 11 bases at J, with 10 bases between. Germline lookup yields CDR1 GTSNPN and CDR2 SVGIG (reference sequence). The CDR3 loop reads CAWSVNPRKLFF. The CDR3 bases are TGTGCCTGGAGTGTCAACCCGCGGAAACTGTTTTTT.

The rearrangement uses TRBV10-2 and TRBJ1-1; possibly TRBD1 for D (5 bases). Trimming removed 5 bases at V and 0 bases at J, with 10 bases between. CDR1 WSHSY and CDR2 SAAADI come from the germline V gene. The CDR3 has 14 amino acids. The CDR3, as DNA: TGCGCCAGCAGTCTGGAGGGGATGAACACTGAAGCTTTCTTT. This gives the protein CASSLEGMNTEAFF.

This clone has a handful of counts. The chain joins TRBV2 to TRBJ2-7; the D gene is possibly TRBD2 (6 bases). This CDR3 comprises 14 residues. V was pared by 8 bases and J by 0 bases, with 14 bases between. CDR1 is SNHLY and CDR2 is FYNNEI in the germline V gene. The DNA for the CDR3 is TGTGCCAGCGGAGGGGCGGGTAGCTCCTACGAGCAGTACTTC. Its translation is CASGGAGSSYEQYF.

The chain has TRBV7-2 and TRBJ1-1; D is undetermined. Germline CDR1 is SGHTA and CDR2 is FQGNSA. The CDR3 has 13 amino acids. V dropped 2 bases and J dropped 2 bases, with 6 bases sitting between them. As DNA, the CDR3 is TGTGCCAGCAGCTTACAGACTAACACTGAAGCTTTCTTT. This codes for CASSLQTNTEAFF.

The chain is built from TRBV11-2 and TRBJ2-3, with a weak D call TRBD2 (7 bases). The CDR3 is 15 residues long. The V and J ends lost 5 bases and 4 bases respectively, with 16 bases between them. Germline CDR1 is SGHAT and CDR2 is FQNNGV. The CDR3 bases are TGTGCCAGCAGCCAAGGGGGGAGGGCCCCAGATACGCAGTATTTT. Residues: CASSQGGRAPDTQYF. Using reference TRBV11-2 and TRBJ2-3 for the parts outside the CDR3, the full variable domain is EAGVAQSPRYKIIEKRQSVAFWCNPISGHATLYWYQQILGQGPKLLIQFQNNGVVDDSQLPKDRFSAERLKGVDSTLKIQPAKLEDSAVYLCASSQGGRAPDTQYFGPGTRLTVL.

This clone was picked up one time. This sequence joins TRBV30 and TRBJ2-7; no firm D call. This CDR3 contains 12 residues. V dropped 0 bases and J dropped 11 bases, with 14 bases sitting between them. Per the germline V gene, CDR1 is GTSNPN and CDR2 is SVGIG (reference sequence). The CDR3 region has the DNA TGTGCCTGGAGTGTAGAGAGAGATCTGGAGTACTTC. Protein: CAWSVERDLEYF.

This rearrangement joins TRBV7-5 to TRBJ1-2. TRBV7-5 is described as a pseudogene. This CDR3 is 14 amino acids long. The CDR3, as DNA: TGTGTCAGAAGCCTTGGACTCCCGAGGTATGGCTACACCTTC. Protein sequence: CVRSLGLPRYGYTF.

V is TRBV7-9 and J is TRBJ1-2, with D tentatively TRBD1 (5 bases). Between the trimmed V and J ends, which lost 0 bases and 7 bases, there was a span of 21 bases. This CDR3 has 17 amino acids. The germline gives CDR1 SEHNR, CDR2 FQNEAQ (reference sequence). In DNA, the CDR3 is TGTGCCAGCAGCTTAGCTGCGGGCGGGACGGAACAGACTGGCTACACCTTC. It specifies CASSLAAGGTEQTGYTF. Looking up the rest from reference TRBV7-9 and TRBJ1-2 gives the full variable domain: DTGVSQNPRHKITKRGQNVTFRCDPISEHNRLYWYRQTLGQGPEFLTYFQNEAQLEKSRLLSDRFSAERPKGSFSTLEIQRTEQGDSAMYLCASSLAAGGTEQTGYTFGSGTRLTVV.

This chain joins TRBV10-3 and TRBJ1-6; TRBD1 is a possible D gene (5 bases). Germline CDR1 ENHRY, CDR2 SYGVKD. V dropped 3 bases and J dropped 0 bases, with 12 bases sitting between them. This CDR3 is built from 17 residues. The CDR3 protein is CAISDPGQSSYNSPLHF. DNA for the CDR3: TGTGCCATCAGTGATCCAGGGCAGAGCTCCTATAATTCACCCCTCCACTTT.

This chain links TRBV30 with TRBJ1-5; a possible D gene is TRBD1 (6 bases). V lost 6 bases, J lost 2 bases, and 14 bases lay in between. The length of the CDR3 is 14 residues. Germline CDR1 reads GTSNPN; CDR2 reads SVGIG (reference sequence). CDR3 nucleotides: TGTGCCTGCAAAACACAGGGAGGCAATCAGCCCCAGCATTTT. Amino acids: CACKTQGGNQPQHF.

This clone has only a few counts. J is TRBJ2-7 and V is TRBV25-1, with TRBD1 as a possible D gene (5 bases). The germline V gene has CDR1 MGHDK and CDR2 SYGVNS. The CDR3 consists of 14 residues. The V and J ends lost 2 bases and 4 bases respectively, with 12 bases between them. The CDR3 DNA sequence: TGTGCCAGCAGTGAAGCCAGGGCCGGTTACGAGCAGTACTTC. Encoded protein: CASSEARAGYEQYF.

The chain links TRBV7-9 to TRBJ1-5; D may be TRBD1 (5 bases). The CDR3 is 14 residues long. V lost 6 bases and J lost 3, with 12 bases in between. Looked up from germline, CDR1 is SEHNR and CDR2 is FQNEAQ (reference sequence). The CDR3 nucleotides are TGTGCCAGCAGTCCTACAGGTCTCAATCAGCCCCAGCATTTT. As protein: CASSPTGLNQPQHF.

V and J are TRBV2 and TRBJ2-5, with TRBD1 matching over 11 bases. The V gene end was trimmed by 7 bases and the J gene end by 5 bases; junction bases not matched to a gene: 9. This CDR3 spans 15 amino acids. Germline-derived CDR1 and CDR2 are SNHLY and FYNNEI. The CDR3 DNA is TGTGCCAGCACGGGACAGGGGGGGGTATGGGAGACCCAGTACTTC. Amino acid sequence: CASTGQGGVWETQYF. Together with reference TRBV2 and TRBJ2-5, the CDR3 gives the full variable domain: EPEVTQTPSHQVTQMGQEVILRCVPISNHLYFYWYRQILGQKVEFLVSFYNNEISEKSEIFDDQFSVERPDGSNFTLKIRSTKLEDSAMYFCASTGQGGVWETQYFGPGTRLLVL.

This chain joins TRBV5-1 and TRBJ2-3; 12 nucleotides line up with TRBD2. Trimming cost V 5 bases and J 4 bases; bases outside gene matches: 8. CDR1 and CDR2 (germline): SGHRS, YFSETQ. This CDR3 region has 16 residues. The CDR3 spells CASSYQLAGGADTQYF. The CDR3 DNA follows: TGCGCCAGCAGTTACCAACTAGCGGGAGGTGCAGATACGCAGTATTTT.

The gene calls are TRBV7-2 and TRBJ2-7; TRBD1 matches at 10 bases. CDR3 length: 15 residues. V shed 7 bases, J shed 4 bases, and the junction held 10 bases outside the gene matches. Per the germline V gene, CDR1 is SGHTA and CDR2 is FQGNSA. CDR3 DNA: TGTGCCAGCAATGAACCGGGACAGGGGACTTACGAGCAGTACTTC. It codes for CASNEPGQGTYEQYF.